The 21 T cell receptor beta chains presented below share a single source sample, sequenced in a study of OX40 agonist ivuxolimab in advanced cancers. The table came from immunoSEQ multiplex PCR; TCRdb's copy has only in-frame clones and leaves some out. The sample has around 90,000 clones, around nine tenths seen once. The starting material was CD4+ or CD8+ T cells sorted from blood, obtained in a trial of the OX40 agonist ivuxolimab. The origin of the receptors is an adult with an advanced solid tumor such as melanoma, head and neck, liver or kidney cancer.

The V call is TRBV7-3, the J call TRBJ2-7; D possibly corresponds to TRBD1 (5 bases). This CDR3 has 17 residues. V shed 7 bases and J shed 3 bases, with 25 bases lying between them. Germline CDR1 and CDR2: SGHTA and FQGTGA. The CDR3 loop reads CASTSLPGAEDNYEQYF. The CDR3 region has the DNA TGTGCCAGCACCTCCCTACCTGGGGCGGAAGACAACTACGAGCAGTACTTC. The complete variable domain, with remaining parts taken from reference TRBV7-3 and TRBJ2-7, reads GAGVSQTPSNKVTEKGKYVELRCDPISGHTALYWYRQSLGQGPEFLIYFQGTGAADDSGLPNDRFFAVRPEGSVSTLKIQRTERGDSAVYLCASTSLPGAEDNYEQYFGPGTRLTVT.

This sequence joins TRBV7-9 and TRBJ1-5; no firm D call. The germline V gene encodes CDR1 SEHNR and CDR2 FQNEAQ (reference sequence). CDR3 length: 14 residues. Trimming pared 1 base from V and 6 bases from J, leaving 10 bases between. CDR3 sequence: CASSLVGEGQPQHF. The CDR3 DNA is TGTGCCAGCAGCTTAGTCGGGGAGGGTCAGCCCCAGCATTTT. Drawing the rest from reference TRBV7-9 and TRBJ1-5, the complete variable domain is DTGVSQNPRHKITKRGQNVTFRCDPISEHNRLYWYRQTLGQGPEFLTYFQNEAQLEKSRLLSDRFSAERPKGSFSTLEIQRTEQGDSAMYLCASSLVGEGQPQHFGDGTRLSIL.

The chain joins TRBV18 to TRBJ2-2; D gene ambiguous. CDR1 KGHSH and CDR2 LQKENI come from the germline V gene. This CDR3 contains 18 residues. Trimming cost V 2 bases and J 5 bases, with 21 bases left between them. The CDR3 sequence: CASSPSLLVRVSTGELFF. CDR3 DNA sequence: TGTGCCAGCTCACCATCCTTGTTAGTACGGGTGTCGACCGGGGAGCTGTTTTTT.

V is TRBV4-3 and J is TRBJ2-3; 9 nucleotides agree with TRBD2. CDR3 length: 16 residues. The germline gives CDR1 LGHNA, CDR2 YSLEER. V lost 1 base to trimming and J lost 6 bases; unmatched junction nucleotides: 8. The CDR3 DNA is TGCGCCAGCAGCCAAGGCAGTAGCGGGAGACGGGATACGCAGTATTTT. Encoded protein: CASSQGSSGRRDTQYF.

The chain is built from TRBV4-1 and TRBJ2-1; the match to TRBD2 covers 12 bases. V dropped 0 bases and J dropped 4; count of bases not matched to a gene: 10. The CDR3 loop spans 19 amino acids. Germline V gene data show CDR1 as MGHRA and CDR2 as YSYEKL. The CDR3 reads CASSQDVASGRASYNEQFF. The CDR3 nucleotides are TGCGCCAGCAGCCAAGATGTGGCTAGCGGGAGGGCCTCGTACAATGAGCAGTTCTTC.

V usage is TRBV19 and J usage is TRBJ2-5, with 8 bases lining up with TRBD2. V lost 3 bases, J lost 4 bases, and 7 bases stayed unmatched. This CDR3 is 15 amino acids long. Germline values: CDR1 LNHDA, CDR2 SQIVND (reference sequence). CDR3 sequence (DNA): TGTGCCAGTAGTATGCTTGGCCTAGCGGGAGAGACCCAGTACTTC. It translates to CASSMLGLAGETQYF.

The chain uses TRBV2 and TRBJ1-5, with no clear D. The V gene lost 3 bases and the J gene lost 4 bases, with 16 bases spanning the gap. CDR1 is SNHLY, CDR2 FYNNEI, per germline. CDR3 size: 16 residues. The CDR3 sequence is CASSDWALSKNQPQHF. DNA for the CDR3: TGTGCCAGCAGTGACTGGGCCCTAAGTAAAAATCAGCCCCAGCATTTT. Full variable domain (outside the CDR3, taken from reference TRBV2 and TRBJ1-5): EPEVTQTPSHQVTQMGQEVILRCVPISNHLYFYWYRQILGQKVEFLVSFYNNEISEKSEIFDDQFSVERPDGSNFTLKIRSTKLEDSAMYFCASSDWALSKNQPQHFGDGTRLSIL.

For the CDR3, the DNA is TGTGCCAGCCGCCAGGGCTCTGGAAACACCATATATTTT. This codes for CASRQGSGNTIYF. The chain joins TRBV7-9 to TRBJ1-3, with a weak D call TRBD1 (5 bases). The CDR3 consists of 13 residues. The V end was cut by 8 bases, the J end by 0 bases, with 8 bases between. CDR1 and CDR2 from the germline V gene are SEHNR and FQNEAQ (reference sequence).

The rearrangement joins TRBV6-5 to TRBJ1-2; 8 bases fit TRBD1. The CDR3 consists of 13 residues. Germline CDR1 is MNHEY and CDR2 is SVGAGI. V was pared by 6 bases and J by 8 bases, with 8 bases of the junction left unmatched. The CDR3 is CASSRLGTGGYTF. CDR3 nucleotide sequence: TGTGCCAGCAGCAGACTCGGGACAGGCGGCTACACCTTC.

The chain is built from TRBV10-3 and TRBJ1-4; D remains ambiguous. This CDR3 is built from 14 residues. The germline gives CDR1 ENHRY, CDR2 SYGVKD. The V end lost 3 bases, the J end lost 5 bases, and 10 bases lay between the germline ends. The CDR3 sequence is CAISDYGVNEKLFF. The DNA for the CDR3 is TGTGCCATCAGTGACTACGGAGTAAATGAAAAACTGTTTTTT.

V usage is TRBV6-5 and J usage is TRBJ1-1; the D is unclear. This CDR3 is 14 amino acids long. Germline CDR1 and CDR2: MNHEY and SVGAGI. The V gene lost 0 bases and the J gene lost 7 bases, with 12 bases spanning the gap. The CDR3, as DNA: TGTGCCAGCAGTTACTCGATCGACATGGGTGAAGCTTTCTTT. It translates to CASSYSIDMGEAFF.

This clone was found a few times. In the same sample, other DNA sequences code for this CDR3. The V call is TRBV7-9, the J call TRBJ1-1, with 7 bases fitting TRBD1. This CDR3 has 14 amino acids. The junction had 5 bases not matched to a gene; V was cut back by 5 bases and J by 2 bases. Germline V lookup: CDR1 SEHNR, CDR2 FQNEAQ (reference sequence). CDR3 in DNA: TGTGCCAGCAGCCAAGGACAGGCTAACACTGAAGCTTTCTTT. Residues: CASSQGQANTEAFF.

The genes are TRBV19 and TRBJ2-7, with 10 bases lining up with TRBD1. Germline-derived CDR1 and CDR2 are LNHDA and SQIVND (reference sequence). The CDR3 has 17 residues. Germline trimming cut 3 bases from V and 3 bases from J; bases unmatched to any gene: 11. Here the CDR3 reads CASSMSPLTGGNYEQYF. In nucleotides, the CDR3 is TGTGCCAGTAGTATGTCCCCACTGACAGGGGGCAACTACGAGCAGTACTTC.

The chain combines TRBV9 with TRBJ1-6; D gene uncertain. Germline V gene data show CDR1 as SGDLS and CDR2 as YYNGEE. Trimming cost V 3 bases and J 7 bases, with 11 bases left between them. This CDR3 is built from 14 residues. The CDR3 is CASSGEGGNSPLHF. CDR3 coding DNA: TGTGCCAGCAGCGGAGAAGGAGGGAATTCACCCCTCCACTTT.

The CDR3 bases are TGCAGTGCTATCCAGGGGTACGAGCAGTACTTC. As protein: CSAIQGYEQYF. The V call is TRBV20-1, the J call TRBJ2-7, with D maybe TRBD1 (6 bases). The CDR3 is 11 amino acids. V lost 4 bases and J 4 bases, leaving 8 bases between the germline ends. Germline CDR1 and CDR2: DFQATT and SNEGSKA (reference sequence).

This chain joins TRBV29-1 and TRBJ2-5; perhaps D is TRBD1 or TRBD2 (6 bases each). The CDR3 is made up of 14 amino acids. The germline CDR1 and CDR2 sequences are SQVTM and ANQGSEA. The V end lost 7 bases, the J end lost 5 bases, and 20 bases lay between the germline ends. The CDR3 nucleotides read TGCAGCGCGCAAGGGGACACCGGAGGGGAGACCCAGTACTTC. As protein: CSAQGDTGGETQYF.

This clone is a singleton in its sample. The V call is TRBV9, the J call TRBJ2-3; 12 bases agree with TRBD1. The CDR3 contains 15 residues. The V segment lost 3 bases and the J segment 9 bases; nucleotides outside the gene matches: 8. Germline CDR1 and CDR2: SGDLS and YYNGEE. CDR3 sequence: CASSDGTGGVQTQYF. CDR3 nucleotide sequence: TGTGCCAGCAGCGATGGGACAGGGGGCGTACAGACGCAGTATTTT.

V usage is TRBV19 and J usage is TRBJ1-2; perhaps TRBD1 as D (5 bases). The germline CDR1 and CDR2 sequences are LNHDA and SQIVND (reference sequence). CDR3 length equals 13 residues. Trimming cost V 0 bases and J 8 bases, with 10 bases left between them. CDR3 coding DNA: TGTGCCAGTAGTATAGAGGGGGACGGCGGCTACACCTTC. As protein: CASSIEGDGGYTF.

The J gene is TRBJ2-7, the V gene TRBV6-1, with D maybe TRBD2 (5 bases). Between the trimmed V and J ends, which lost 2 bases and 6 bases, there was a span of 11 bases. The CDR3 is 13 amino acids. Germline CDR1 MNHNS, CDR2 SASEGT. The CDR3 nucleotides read TGTGCCAGCAGTGAACTAACTAGTTTCGAGCAGTACTTC. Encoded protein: CASSELTSFEQYF.

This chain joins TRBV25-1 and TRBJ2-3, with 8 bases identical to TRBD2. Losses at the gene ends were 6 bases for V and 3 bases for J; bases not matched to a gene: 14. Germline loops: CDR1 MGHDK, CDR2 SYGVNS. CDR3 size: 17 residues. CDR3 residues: CASSEDTSGGGTDTQYF. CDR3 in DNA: TGTGCCAGCAGCGAAGATACTAGCGGAGGGGGGACAGATACGCAGTATTTT.

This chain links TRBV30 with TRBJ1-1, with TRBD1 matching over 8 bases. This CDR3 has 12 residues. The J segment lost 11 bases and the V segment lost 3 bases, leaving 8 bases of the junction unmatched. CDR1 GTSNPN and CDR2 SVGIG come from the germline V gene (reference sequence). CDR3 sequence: CAWSLPTGVAFF. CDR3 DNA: TGTGCCTGGAGCCTCCCGACAGGGGTGGCTTTCTTT.